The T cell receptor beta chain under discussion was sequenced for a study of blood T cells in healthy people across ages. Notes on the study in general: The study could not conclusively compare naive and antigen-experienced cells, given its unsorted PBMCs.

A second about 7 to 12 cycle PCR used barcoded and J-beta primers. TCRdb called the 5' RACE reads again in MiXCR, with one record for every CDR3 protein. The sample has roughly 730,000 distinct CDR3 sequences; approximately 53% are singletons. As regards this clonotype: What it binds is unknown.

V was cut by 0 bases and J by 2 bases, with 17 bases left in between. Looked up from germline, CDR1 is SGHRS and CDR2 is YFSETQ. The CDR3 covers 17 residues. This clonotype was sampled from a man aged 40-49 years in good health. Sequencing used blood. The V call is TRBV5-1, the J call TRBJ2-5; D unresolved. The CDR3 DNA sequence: TGCGCCAGCAGCTTGGTCCCCGGTGTCCACCTACAAGAGACCCAGTACTTC. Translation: CASSLVPGVHLQETQYF.